These T cell receptor beta chains were read from a single sample in a study of cytomegalovirus exposure and HLA in healthy donors. Using immunoSEQ multiplex PCR, the repertoire was profiled, and TCRdb retains in-frame clones only, with some absent. The sample holds 60,000 to 85,000 clones, around 81% seen once. Sequences were obtained from PBMCs. All receptors come from a man aged 35-49 years in good health and CMV-seronegative. CDR3s include the opening cysteine and the closing phenylalanine or tryptophan. Fields, in order: D gene, clone size, V gene, J gene, CDR3 protein, CDR3 DNA. A D gene is named only where the DNA matches it firmly. Clone size appears in some rows only: once, few, many, or a class for an expanded clone.

>NA|NA|TRBV28|TRBJ2-3
CASSLGIARGTDTQYF
TGTGCCAGCAGTTTGGGGATAGCGCGAGGCACAGATACGCAGTATTTT
>NA|NA|TRBV23-1|TRBJ2-2
CASSQWVRRWNTGELFF
TGCGCCAGCAGTCAATGGGTACGCAGGTGGAACACCGGGGAGCTGTTTTTT
>TRBD2|NA|TRBV29-1|TRBJ2-1
CSGLLAAYNEQFF
TGCAGCGGGCTACTAGCGGCTTACAATGAGCAGTTCTTC
>NA|NA|TRBV6-6|TRBJ2-7
CASSGFHYEQYF
TGTGCCAGCTCAGGGTTTCATTACGAGCAGTACTTC
>TRBD2|few|TRBV5-4|TRBJ2-7
CASSKGTSGSSYEQYF
TGTGCCAGCAGCAAAGGGACTAGCGGTAGCTCCTACGAGCAGTACTTC
>TRBD1|few|TRBV18|TRBJ2-4
CASSTQGRAKNSQYF
TGTGCCAGCTCTACACAGGGGAGAGCGAAAAACAGTCAGTACTTC
>TRBD1|NA|TRBV28|TRBJ1-4
CASSTPRQGRNEKLFF
TGTGCCAGCAGTACGCCCCGACAGGGGCGAAATGAAAAACTGTTTTTT
>TRBD1|NA|TRBV7-8|TRBJ1-5
CASSLRQGSNQPQHF
TGTGCCAGCAGCCTAAGACAGGGAAGCAATCAGCCCCAGCATTTT
>TRBD2|NA|TRBV6-6|TRBJ2-7
CASRRSGMENEQYF
TGTGCCAGCAGACGTAGCGGGATGGAAAACGAGCAGTACTTC
>NA|NA|TRBV6-5|TRBJ2-3
CASSPWGESDTQYF
TGTGCCAGCAGTCCTTGGGGGGAATCAGATACGCAGTATTTT
>TRBD2|once|TRBV5-1|TRBJ2-1
CASSLSGLAGGNEQFF
TGCGCCAGCAGCTTGAGCGGACTAGCGGGAGGCAATGAGCAGTTCTTC
>TRBD1|NA|TRBV7-9|TRBJ1-2
CASTRGQFNYGYTF
TGTGCCAGCACCCGGGGACAGTTTAACTATGGCTACACCTTC
>NA|NA|TRBV7-9|TRBJ1-1
CSSSLSTGNTEAFF
TGTTCCAGCAGCTTATCGACGGGGAACACTGAAGCTTTCTTT
>NA|NA|TRBV2|TRBJ2-1
CASSLRPYNEQFF
TGTGCCAGCAGTCTCCGTCCTTACAATGAGCAGTTCTTC
>NA|NA|TRBV6-1|TRBJ2-7
CASLVDRSSYEQYF
TGTGCCAGCTTAGTTGACAGGAGCTCCTACGAGCAGTACTTC
>TRBD1|NA|TRBV19|TRBJ2-4
CASSPDRGTIQYF
TGTGCCAGTAGCCCGGACAGGGGTACCATTCAGTACTTC
>TRBD1|few|TRBV5-1|TRBJ1-1
CASSFRDRGTEAFF
TGCGCCAGCAGCTTTCGGGACAGGGGCACTGAAGCTTTCTTT
>TRBD2|NA|TRBV5-4|TRBJ2-5
CASSAGRDLAGGGETQYF
TGTGCCAGCAGCGCCGGAAGGGATCTTGCGGGAGGAGGAGAGACCCAGTACTTC
>TRBD2|NA|TRBV5-1|TRBJ2-6
CASSFGLADFSGANVLTF
TGCGCCAGCAGCTTCGGACTAGCGGACTTCTCTGGGGCCAACGTCCTGACTTTC
>NA|once|TRBV5-5|TRBJ2-5
CASSTPGGETQYF
TGTGCCAGCAGCACCCCAGGGGGGGAGACCCAGTACTTC
>NA|NA|TRBV28|TRBJ2-2
CASSYQITGELFF
TGTGCCAGCAGTTATCAAATCACCGGGGAGCTGTTTTTT
>NA|NA|TRBV19|TRBJ1-5
CASSTSLGGAQPQHF
TGTGCCAGTAGTACCTCCTTAGGAGGCGCTCAGCCCCAGCATTTT
>TRBD1|NA|TRBV6-1|TRBJ2-7
CASSPGTGGVEQYF
TGTGCCAGCAGTCCCGGGACAGGGGGCGTCGAGCAGTACTTC
>TRBD2|NA|TRBV4-2|TRBJ2-3
CASSPTGTSGIVYTQYF
TGTGCCAGCAGCCCGACTGGGACTAGCGGGATTGTTTATACGCAGTATTTT
>TRBD1|NA|TRBV6-6|TRBJ1-4
CASSHPDRVVVVKLFF
TGTGCCAGCAGTCACCCCGACAGGGTCGTAGTGGTGAAACTGTTTTTT
>TRBD1|NA|TRBV2|TRBJ2-7
CASSERQGAQNEQYF
TGTGCCAGCAGTGAACGTCAGGGGGCGCAAAACGAGCAGTACTTC
>TRBD2|once|TRBV2|TRBJ2-3
CASRIQHGLLLAASTDTQYF
TGTGCCAGCAGAATTCAACATGGACTACTACTAGCGGCTAGCACAGATACGCAGTATTTT
>NA|NA|TRBV7-2|TRBJ2-3
CASSSDSSSADTQYF
TGTGCCAGCAGCTCGGACTCAAGTTCCGCAGATACGCAGTATTTT
>NA|once|TRBV19|TRBJ1-2
CASSMRTNYGYTF
TGTGCCAGTAGTATGCGGACTAACTATGGCTACACCTTC
>NA|NA|TRBV28|TRBJ2-5
CASSPTRQARETQYF
TGTGCCAGCAGTCCTACAAGACAGGCCAGGGAGACCCAGTACTTC
>NA|once|TRBV11-3|TRBJ1-1
CASSRSVQTEAFF
TGTGCCAGCAGCCGATCAGTTCAGACTGAAGCTTTCTTT
>NA|NA|TRBV5-1|TRBJ1-4
CASSLVLGTSEKLFF
TGCGCCAGCAGCTTGGTCCTAGGGACATCAGAAAAACTGTTTTTT
>NA|NA|TRBV5-1|TRBJ2-7
CASSLPGYEQYF
TGCGCCAGCAGCTTACCGGGTTACGAGCAGTACTTC
>TRBD1|NA|TRBV10-2|TRBJ1-5
CASSDRGMVQPQHF
TGCGCCAGCTCGGACAGGGGGATGGTTCAGCCCCAGCATTTT
>NA|NA|TRBV7-2|TRBJ1-3
CASSPGTRSGNTIYF
TGTGCCAGCAGCCCTGGGACAAGGTCTGGAAACACCATATATTTT
>NA|NA|TRBV12-5|TRBJ1-1
CASGLAGGGTEAFF
TGTGCTAGTGGTTTGGCTGGTGGAGGGACTGAAGCTTTCTTT
>NA|NA|TRBV4-1|TRBJ1-1
CASSQEIRGPEAFF
TGCGCCAGCAGCCAGGAGATCAGGGGCCCTGAAGCTTTCTTT
>NA|NA|TRBV6-1|TRBJ1-3
CASSSDRSGNTIYF
TGTGCCAGCAGTAGTGACAGGTCTGGAAACACCATATATTTT
>NA|NA|TRBV7-6|TRBJ2-3
CASSFRGFGTDTQYF
TGTGCCAGCAGCTTTCGGGGATTTGGCACAGATACGCAGTATTTT
>NA|NA|TRBV5-1|TRBJ2-2
CASSSEGAGSGGLFF
TGCGCCAGCAGCTCAGAGGGGGCCGGATCCGGGGGGCTGTTTTTT
>TRBD1|NA|TRBV19|TRBJ2-7
CASSRLGQGLYEQYF
TGTGCCAGTAGCCGCCTCGGACAGGGCCTCTACGAGCAGTACTTC
>TRBD1|NA|TRBV10-3|TRBJ2-5
CAISDLQGAGRETQYF
TGTGCCATCAGTGATCTACAGGGGGCTGGGAGAGAGACCCAGTACTTC
>NA|NA|TRBV11-1|TRBJ2-6
CASSSNSGANVLTF
TGTGCCAGCAGCTCTAACTCTGGGGCCAACGTCCTGACTTTC
>NA|NA|TRBV19|TRBJ2-5
CASSGTYQETQYF
TGTGCCAGTAGTGGGACATACCAAGAGACCCAGTACTTC
>TRBD1|NA|TRBV5-6|TRBJ2-2
CASSFRTGTGELFF
TGTGCCAGCAGCTTCCGGACAGGTACCGGGGAGCTGTTTTTT
>NA|NA|TRBV27|TRBJ1-1
CASSLRARVTEAFF
TGTGCCAGCAGTTTACGTGCCAGGGTCACTGAAGCTTTCTTT
>TRBD1|NA|TRBV7-9|TRBJ2-2
CASSLARSGGPGELFF
TGTGCCAGCAGCTTAGCGCGGTCAGGGGGACCCGGGGAGCTGTTTTTT
>NA|once|TRBV7-9|TRBJ2-3
CASSLDGTGGTDTQYF
TGTGCCAGCAGCTTAGACGGAACCGGGGGCACAGATACGCAGTATTTT